Listed below are T cell receptor beta chains from one sample, sequenced in a study of a mutant IDH1 vaccine in newly diagnosed glioma. Their antigens remain unidentified. Produced via immunoSEQ multiplex PCR; TCRdb's table is partial and in-frame only. The sample lists roughly 86,000 clones; roughly 86% were seen once. Sequencing used PBMCs, obtained from a glioma patient whose treatment included an IDH1 peptide vaccine. Source of these receptors: a woman in her forties or fifties with glioma. Both conserved end residues are part of each CDR3. A D gene is named only where the DNA matches it firmly. Only part of the rows carry a size: once, few, many, or a class if the clone is expanded.

TRBV7-8	.	.	TRBJ1-5	CASSSRAGERQPQHF	TGTGCCAGCAGCTCCAGGGCTGGGGAGCGTCAGCCCCAGCATTTT
TRBV5-4	.	.	TRBJ1-1	CASTPGGPNTEAFF	TGTGCCAGCACTCCTGGCGGGCCGAACACTGAAGCTTTCTTT
TRBV7-9	.	.	TRBJ1-4	CASSASNEKLFF	TGTGCCAGCAGCGCGAGTAATGAAAAACTGTTTTTT
TRBV4-1	.	.	TRBJ2-1	CASSQDFGGYSNNEQFF	TGCGCCAGCAGCCAAGATTTTGGAGGGTACAGTAACAATGAGCAGTTCTTC
TRBV6-1	TRBD2	.	TRBJ2-1	CASRRTSGRVNEQFF	TGTGCCAGCAGGAGGACTAGCGGGAGGGTCAATGAGCAGTTCTTC
TRBV15	.	.	TRBJ1-2	CATSTSVTWVGGYTF	TGTGCCACCAGCACATCCGTCACGTGGGTAGGGGGCTACACCTTC
TRBV5-1	TRBD1	.	TRBJ2-7	CASSLAGQIYEQYF	TGCGCCAGCAGCTTGGCGGGACAGATCTACGAGCAGTACTTC
TRBV7-9	TRBD1	.	TRBJ2-7	CASSLAQGQEWEQYF	TGTGCCAGCAGCTTAGCCCAGGGACAGGAGTGGGAGCAGTACTTC
TRBV27	TRBD2	once	TRBJ2-7	CASKIGTSGTYEQYF	TGTGCCAGCAAAATCGGGACTAGCGGGACCTACGAGCAGTACTTC
TRBV6-6	.	.	TRBJ2-7	CASSEPLKGSYEQYF	TGTGCCAGCAGTGAGCCTCTAAAGGGCTCCTACGAGCAGTACTTC
TRBV5-1	TRBD2	.	TRBJ2-6	CASSLAGRGSSGANVLTF	TGCGCCAGCAGCTTGGCAGGGAGGGGATCCTCTGGGGCCAACGTCCTGACTTTC
TRBV20-1	.	.	TRBJ2-7	CSARETYEQYF	TGCAGTGCTAGGGAAACCTACGAGCAGTACTTC
TRBV30	.	.	TRBJ2-1	CAWSRSTEQFF	TGTGCCTGGAGTAGGAGCACTGAGCAGTTCTTC
TRBV6-5	.	.	TRBJ2-7	CASSRDISYEQYF	TGTGCCAGCAGTCGGGACATCTCCTACGAGCAGTACTTC
TRBV19	.	once	TRBJ2-5	CASSPRLSGETQYF	TGTGCCAGTAGTCCTCGACTTAGCGGTGAGACCCAGTACTTC
TRBV5-4	TRBD1	.	TRBJ2-7	CASSPGGTGAYEQYF	TGTGCCAGCAGCCCCGGCGGGACAGGGGCATACGAGCAGTACTTC
TRBV19	TRBD2	.	TRBJ2-1	CASSIVGGRAGGNEQFF	TGTGCCAGTAGTATAGTAGGCGGGAGGGCCGGGGGCAATGAGCAGTTCTTC
TRBV5-1	.	.	TRBJ2-1	CASSLGQTSYNEQFF	TGCGCCAGCAGCCTGGGACAAACCTCCTACAATGAGCAGTTCTTC
TRBV28	.	.	TRBJ1-6	CASSFTGGSYNSPLHF	TGTGCCAGCAGTTTTACCGGGGGTTCCTATAATTCACCCCTCCACTTT
TRBV9	.	.	TRBJ1-2	CASSGNGYTF	TGTGCCAGCAGCGGGAACGGCTACACCTTC
TRBV5-1	.	.	TRBJ1-6	CASSPSGGNYSPLHF	TGCGCCAGCAGCCCATCCGGGGGGAACTATTCACCCCTCCACTTT
TRBV5-6	TRBD1	few	TRBJ1-5	CASSFGRGNQPQHF	TGTGCCAGCAGCTTCGGCAGGGGGAATCAGCCCCAGCATTTT
TRBV12-5	TRBD1	.	TRBJ2-2	CASGTTGVAGNTGELFF	TGTGCTAGTGGCACGACAGGGGTTGCGGGGAACACCGGGGAGCTGTTTTTT
TRBV10-3	.	.	TRBJ1-1	CAISEPAGAQGTEAFF	TGTGCCATCAGTGAGCCTGCGGGTGCTCAAGGCACTGAAGCTTTCTTT
TRBV25-1	TRBD1	.	TRBJ2-1	CASSGPGQTYNEQFF	TGTGCCAGCAGTGGACCGGGACAGACCTACAATGAGCAGTTCTTC
TRBV18	TRBD2	.	TRBJ2-1	CASSPAYQREDGEQFF	TGTGCCAGCTCACCGGCCTACCAGCGGGAAGATGGTGAGCAGTTCTTC
TRBV16	TRBD1	.	TRBJ1-2	CASSQDRGAYGYTF	TGTGCCAGCAGCCAGGACAGGGGAGCCTATGGCTACACCTTC
TRBV5-1	.	.	TRBJ2-1	CASSYVGGGSYNEQFF	TGCGCCAGCAGCTATGTCGGCGGAGGCTCCTACAATGAGCAGTTCTTC
TRBV28	.	.	TRBJ1-2	CASMSGGHYGYTF	TGTGCCAGCATGTCCGGGGGTCACTATGGCTACACCTTC
TRBV7-3	.	.	TRBJ2-3	CASSLAGNIDTQYF	TGTGCCAGCAGCTTAGCGGGAAATATAGATACGCAGTATTTT
TRBV28	.	.	TRBJ2-7	CASTSGDEYEQYF	TGTGCCAGCACCTCCGGGGACGAATACGAGCAGTACTTC
TRBV7-2	TRBD1	.	TRBJ1-2	CASSPQGQGYGYTF	TGTGCCAGCAGCCCCCAGGGACAGGGTTATGGCTACACCTTC
TRBV20-1	.	.	TRBJ2-7	CSASVGREQYF	TGCAGTGCTAGTGTGGGGAGGGAGCAGTACTTC
TRBV7-9	TRBD2	.	TRBJ2-7	CASSKVGTSGSYEQYF	TGTGCCAGCAGTAAAGTTGGGACTAGCGGGAGTTACGAGCAGTACTTC
TRBV7-9	.	.	TRBJ1-4	CASNRDNEKLFF	TGTGCCAGCAACAGGGATAATGAAAAACTGTTTTTT
TRBV15	.	.	TRBJ1-1	CATSRGTRMNTEAFF	TGTGCCACCAGCAGAGGGACACGCATGAACACTGAAGCTTTCTTT
TRBV10-3	TRBD1	.	TRBJ2-1	CAISPGTGDSNEQFF	TGTGCCATCAGCCCCGGGACAGGGGATTCTAATGAGCAGTTCTTC
TRBV18	.	few	TRBJ2-5	CASSPLLQTQETQYF	TGTGCCAGCTCACCACTTTTACAGACACAAGAGACCCAGTACTTC
TRBV29-1	.	.	TRBJ2-5	CSVDPREETQYF	TGCAGCGTTGACCCCAGGGAAGAGACCCAGTACTTC
TRBV6-6	.	.	TRBJ2-4	CASSYPDRRNKNIQYF	TGTGCCAGCAGTTACCCGGACCGTCGAAACAAAAACATTCAGTACTTC
TRBV11-2	.	.	TRBJ1-2	CASSLQGANYGYTF	TGTGCCAGCAGCTTACAGGGAGCTAACTATGGCTACACCTTC
TRBV2	TRBD2	.	TRBJ2-3	CASRGGLAVDTQYF	TGTGCCAGCAGGGGGGGACTAGCCGTGGATACGCAGTATTTT
TRBV9	.	.	TRBJ2-5	CASSVVRGQETQYF	TGTGCCAGCAGCGTAGTGCGGGGGCAGGAGACCCAGTACTTC
TRBV10-3	.	.	TRBJ2-7	CAIGPSGNIYEQYF	TGTGCCATTGGGCCGTCGGGGAACATCTACGAGCAGTACTTC
TRBV9	.	.	TRBJ2-3	CASSVNAGTDTQYF	TGTGCCAGCAGCGTAAACGCCGGAACAGATACGCAGTATTTT
TRBV7-9	TRBD2	few	TRBJ2-7	CASRSTSGSYEQYF	TGTGCCAGCAGGTCGACTAGCGGGAGCTACGAGCAGTACTTC
TRBV6-1	.	.	TRBJ1-5	CASSNYIDNQPQHF	TGTGCCAGCAGCAACTACATAGACAATCAGCCCCAGCATTTT
TRBV28	.	once	TRBJ2-4	CASSTGGGKNIQYF	TGTGCCAGCAGCACGGGCGGAGGCAAAAACATTCAGTACTTC
TRBV7-8	.	.	TRBJ2-2	CASRQQNTGELFF	TGTGCCAGCAGGCAACAGAACACCGGGGAGCTGTTTTTT
TRBV5-1	TRBD2	.	TRBJ2-1	CASSLEAAGVYNEQFF	TGCGCCAGCAGCTTGGAGGCAGCGGGAGTTTACAATGAGCAGTTCTTC